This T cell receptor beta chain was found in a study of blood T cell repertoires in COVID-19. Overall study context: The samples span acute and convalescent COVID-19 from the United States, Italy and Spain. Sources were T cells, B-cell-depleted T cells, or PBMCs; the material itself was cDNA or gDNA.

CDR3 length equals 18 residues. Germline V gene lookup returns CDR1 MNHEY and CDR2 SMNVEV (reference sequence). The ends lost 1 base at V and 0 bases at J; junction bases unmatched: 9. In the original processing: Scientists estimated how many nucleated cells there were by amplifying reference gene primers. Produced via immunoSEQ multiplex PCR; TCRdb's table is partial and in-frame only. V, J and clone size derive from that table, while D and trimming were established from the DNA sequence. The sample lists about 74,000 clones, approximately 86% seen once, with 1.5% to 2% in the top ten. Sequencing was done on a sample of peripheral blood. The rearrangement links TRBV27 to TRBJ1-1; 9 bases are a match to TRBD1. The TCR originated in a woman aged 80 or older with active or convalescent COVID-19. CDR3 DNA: TGTGCCAGCAGTTTATGGGGGGACAGGGATACCATGAACACTGAAGCTTTCTTT. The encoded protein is CASSLWGDRDTMNTEAFF.